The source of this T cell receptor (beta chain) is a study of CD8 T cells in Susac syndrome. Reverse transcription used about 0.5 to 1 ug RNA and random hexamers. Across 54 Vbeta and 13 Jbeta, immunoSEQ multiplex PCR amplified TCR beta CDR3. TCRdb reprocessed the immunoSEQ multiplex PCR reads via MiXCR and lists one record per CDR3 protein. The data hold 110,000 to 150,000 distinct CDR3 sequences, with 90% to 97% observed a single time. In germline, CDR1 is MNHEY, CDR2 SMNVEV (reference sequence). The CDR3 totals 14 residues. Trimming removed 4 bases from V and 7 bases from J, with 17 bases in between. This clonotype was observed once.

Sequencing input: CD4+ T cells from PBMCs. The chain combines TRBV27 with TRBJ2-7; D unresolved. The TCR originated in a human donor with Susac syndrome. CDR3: CASSSPLRSREQYF. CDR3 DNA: TGTGCCAGCAGTTCCCCCCTACGGAGTAGAGAGCAGTACTTC.